This T cell receptor (beta chain) was recorded in a study of blood T cell repertoires in COVID-19. Original analysis: It was from reference gene primer amplification that nucleated cell counts were estimated. Assay used: immunoSEQ multiplex PCR; TCRdb lists only in-frame clones, some missing. That table supplies the V and J calls and clone size; D and trimming were determined from the DNA. The sample records about 160,000 clones, 75% to 90% being singletons. The CDR3 sequence is 14 residues long. V was clipped by 9 bases and J by 1 base, with 15 bases between them. The germline CDR1 and CDR2 sequences are MNHEY and SVGAGI.

This sequence originates from a human donor with acute or convalescent COVID-19. The donor label of this sample is uncertain. The chain links TRBV6-5 to TRBJ2-5; TRBD1 is a possible D gene (6 bases). Input material: peripheral blood. The CDR3 is CASCVRGFQETQYF. The CDR3 nucleotides read TGTGCCAGTTGTGTGAGGGGGTTCCAAGAGACCCAGTACTTC.